The clone carrying this TCR beta chain showed up many times. The data were taken from a study of CD8+CD57+ T cells in acquired aplastic anemia. Across the study: Healthy donor sequencing depth: approximately 9.9 million CD4+, some 11 million CD8+ reads.

The trim removed 6 bases at V and 6 bases at J, leaving 5 bases unmatched. CDR3 size: 13 residues. Genomic DNA provided the template from which TCR beta VDJ and CDR3 profiles were obtained. TCRdb re-analysed the reads in MiXCR, keeping a single row per CDR3 protein. There are 350,000 to 450,000 distinct CDR3 sequences in the sample; around 72% occur only once, and less than 4% lies in the top ten. This chain connects TRBV12-3 or TRBV12-4 to TRBJ1-1; 9 nucleotides match TRBD1. This receptor was identified in a human donor in good health, serving as a control. Sequences were obtained from sorted CD4+, CD8+, or CD8+CD57+ T cells (not recorded which) from PBMCs. The CDR3 bases are TGTGCCAGCAGAGGGACAGGGAGGGCTGAAGCTTTCTTT. As protein: CASRGTGRAEAFF.